The clone carrying this TCR beta chain was recorded many times. The length of the CDR3 is 13 residues. Trimming shortened V by 1 base and J by 3 bases, and 6 bases separated the two germline ends. Germline V lookup: CDR1 SGHTA, CDR2 FQGNSA. The data were obtained in a study of T cells in Graves' hyperthyroidism and ophthalmopathy. Researchers amplified the TCR beta CDR3 regions from RNA transcripts. In the first-round RT-PCR of the TCR CDR3, the HTBI primer set was used. TCRdb analysed the multiplex PCR reads with MiXCR anew, one entry per CDR3 protein. The profile covers about 160,000 distinct CDR3 sequences, with about 9.4% appearing a single time and roughly a fifth taken by the ten largest.

The receptor was derived from a woman between 18 and 30 years old with Graves' hyperthyroidism that later progressed to Graves' ophthalmopathy. What was sequenced was blood. The chain employs TRBV7-2 and TRBJ1-1; D is ambiguous. As DNA, the CDR3 is TGTGCCAGCAGCTTAGACCTTTACACTGAAGCTTTCTTT. Translated, it gives CASSLDLYTEAFF.